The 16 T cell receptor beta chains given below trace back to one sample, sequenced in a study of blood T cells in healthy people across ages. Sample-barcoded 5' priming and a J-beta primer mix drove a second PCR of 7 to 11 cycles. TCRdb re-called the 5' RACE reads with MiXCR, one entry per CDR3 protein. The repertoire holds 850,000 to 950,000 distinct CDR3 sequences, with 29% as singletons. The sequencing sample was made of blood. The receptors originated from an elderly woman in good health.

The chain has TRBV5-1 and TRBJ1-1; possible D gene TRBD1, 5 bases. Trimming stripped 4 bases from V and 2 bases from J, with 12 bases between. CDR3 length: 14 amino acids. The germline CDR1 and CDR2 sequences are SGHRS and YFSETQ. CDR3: CASSPNGGNTEAFF. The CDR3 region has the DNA TGCGCCAGCAGCCCAAACGGGGGAAACACTGAAGCTTTCTTT.

CDR3 DNA: TGTGCCATCAGTGAGGAGGGGACAGGGGGGACAGATACGCAGTATTTT. It yields the protein CAISEEGTGGTDTQYF. The chain joins TRBV10-3 to TRBJ2-3, with 11 bases lining up with TRBD1. CDR3 length: 16 residues. Germline lookup yields CDR1 ENHRY and CDR2 SYGVKD. J gave up 3 bases and V 2 bases, and 4 bases lay outside the gene matches.

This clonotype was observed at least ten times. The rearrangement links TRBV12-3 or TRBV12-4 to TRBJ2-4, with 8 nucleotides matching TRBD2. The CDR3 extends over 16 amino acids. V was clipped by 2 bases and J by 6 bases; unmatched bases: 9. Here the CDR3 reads CASSLRRGVLGNIQYF. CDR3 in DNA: TGTGCCAGCAGTTTACGGCGGGGGGTTCTGGGAAACATTCAGTACTTC.

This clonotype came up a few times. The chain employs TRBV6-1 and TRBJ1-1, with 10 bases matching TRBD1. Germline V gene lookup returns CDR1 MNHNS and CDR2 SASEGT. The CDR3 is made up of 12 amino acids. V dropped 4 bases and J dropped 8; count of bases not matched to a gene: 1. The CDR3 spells CASSGGQGEAFF. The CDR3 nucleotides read TGTGCCAGCAGTGGGGGACAGGGGGAAGCTTTCTTT.

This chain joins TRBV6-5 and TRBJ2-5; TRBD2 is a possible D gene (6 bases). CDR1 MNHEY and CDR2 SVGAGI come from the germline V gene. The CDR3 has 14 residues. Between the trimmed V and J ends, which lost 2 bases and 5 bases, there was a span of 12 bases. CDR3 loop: CASSYRRGWETQYF. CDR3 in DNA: TGTGCCAGCAGTTACCGGCGGGGTTGGGAGACCCAGTACTTC.

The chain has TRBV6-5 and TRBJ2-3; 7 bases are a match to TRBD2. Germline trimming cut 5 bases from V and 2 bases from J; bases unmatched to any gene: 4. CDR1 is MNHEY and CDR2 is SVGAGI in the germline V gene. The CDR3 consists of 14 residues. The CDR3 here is CASSVAGVTDTQYF. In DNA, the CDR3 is TGTGCCAGCAGTGTTGCGGGGGTCACAGATACGCAGTATTTT.

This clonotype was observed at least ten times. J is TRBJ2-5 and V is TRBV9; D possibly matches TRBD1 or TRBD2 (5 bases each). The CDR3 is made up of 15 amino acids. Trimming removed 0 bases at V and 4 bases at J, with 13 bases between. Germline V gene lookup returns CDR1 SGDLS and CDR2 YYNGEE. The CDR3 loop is CASSVVWGSRETQYF. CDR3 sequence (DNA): TGTGCCAGCAGCGTAGTATGGGGGTCTCGAGAGACCCAGTACTTC.

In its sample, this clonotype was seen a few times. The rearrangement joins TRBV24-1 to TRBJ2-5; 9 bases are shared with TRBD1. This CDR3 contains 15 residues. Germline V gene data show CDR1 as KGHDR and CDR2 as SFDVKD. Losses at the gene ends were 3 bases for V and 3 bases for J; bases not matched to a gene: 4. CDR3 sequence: CATSDAGTGKETQYF. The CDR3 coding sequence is TGTGCCACCAGTGATGCCGGGACAGGGAAAGAGACCCAGTACTTC.

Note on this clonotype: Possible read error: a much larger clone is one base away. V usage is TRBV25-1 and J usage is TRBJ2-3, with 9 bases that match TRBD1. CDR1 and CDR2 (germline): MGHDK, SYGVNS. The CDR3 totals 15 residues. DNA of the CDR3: TGTGCCAACAGTGCCGACAGGGGGACCACAGATACGCAGTATTTT. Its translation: CANSADRGTTDTQYF.

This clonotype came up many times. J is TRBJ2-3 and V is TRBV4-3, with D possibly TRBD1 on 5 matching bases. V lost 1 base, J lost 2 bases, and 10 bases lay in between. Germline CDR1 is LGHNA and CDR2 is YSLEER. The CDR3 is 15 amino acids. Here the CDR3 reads CASSQGQRNTDTQYF. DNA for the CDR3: TGCGCCAGCAGCCAAGGACAGAGGAACACAGATACGCAGTATTTT.

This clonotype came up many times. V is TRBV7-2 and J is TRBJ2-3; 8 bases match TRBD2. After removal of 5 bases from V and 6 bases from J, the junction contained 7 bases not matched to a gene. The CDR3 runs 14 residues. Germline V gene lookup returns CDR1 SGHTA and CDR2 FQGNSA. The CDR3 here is CASSRIVAGDTQYF. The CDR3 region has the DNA TGTGCCAGCAGCCGAATAGTAGCGGGGGATACGCAGTATTTT.

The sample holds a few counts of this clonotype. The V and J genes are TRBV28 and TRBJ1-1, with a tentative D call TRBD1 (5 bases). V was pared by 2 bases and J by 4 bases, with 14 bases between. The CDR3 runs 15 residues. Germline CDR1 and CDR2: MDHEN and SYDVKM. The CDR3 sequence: CASSLRSAGTTEAFF. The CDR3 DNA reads TGTGCCAGCAGTTTAAGGTCGGCCGGGACCACTGAAGCTTTCTTT.

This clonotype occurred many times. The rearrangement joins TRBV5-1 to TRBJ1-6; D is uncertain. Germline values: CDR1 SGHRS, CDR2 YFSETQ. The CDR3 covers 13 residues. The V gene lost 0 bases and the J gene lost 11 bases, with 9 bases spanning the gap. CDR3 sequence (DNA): TGCGCCAGCAGCTTGGGCAACAAGACACCCCTCCACTTT. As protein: CASSLGNKTPLHF.

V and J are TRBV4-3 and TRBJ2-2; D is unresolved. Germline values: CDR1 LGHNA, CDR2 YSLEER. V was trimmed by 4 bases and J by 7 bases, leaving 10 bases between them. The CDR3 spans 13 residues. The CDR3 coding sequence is TGCGCCAGCAGCCCGACAAAGTACGGGGAGCTGTTTTTT. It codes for CASSPTKYGELFF.

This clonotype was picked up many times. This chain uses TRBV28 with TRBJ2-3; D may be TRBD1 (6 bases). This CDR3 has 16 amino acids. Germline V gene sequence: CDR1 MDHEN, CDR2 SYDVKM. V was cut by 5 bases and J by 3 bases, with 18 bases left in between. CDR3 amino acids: CASSSGQWGRTDTQYF. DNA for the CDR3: TGTGCCAGCAGTAGTGGACAGTGGGGAAGGACAGATACGCAGTATTTT.

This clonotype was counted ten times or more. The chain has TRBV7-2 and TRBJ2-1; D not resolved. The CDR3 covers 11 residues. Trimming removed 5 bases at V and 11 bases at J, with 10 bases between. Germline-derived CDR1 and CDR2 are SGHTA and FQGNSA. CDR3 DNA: TGTGCCAGCAGCACGACCGAAAAGCAGTTCTTC. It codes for CASSTTEKQFF.